This T cell receptor (beta chain) was sequenced for a study of early T cells in non-severe SARS-CoV-2 infection. Overall study: The chains were unpaired, and the sequenced material was bulk RNA from unsorted whole blood. Points from the study as a whole: A preference for anti-spike CD8 responses marked VDJdb matching, which missed private and CD4 specificities.

This clonotype was counted ten times or more. Its antigen is still unknown. The CDR3 sequence is 13 residues long. CDR1 is MNHEY and CDR2 is SVGAGI in the germline V gene. V lost 2 bases, J lost 9 bases, and 11 bases lay in between. Unique molecular identifiers were added to individual cDNA molecules. TCRdb recomputed calls from the 5' RACE reads with MiXCR, one row per CDR3 protein. The data show 40,000 to 55,000 distinct CDR3 sequences, about 6% seen once. This TCR was recovered from an adult who was a healthcare worker with PCR-confirmed SARS-CoV-2 infection or an uninfected control (not recorded which). Sequencing used whole blood, obtained at baseline. This chain uses TRBV6-5 with TRBJ2-1, with D maybe TRBD1 (6 bases). The CDR3: CASSYGTFGEQFF. CDR3 DNA: TGTGCCAGCAGTTACGGGACATTTGGTGAGCAGTTCTTC.